Each of the 27 T cell receptor beta chains below was sequenced from the same sample in a study of cytomegalovirus exposure and HLA in healthy donors. PCR involved 60 Vbeta and 13 Jbeta primers. TCRdb keeps only in-frame clones here, not all; method: immunoSEQ multiplex PCR. The table includes more than 100,000 clones, 82% detected once. Sequenced input: PBMCs. The receptors were sampled from a woman in her forties or fifties in good health and CMV-seropositive.

The genes are TRBV11-2 and TRBJ2-1, with TRBD2 matching over 12 bases. Germline assignment: CDR1 SGHAT and CDR2 FQNNGV. CDR3 length: 18 amino acids. V lost 5 bases and J lost 4; bases outside the gene matches: 12. The CDR3 sequence is CASSPLRLAGGIYNEQFF. The CDR3 region has the DNA TGTGCCAGCAGCCCCTTGAGGCTAGCGGGAGGGATATACAATGAGCAGTTCTTC.

The chain is built from TRBV11-2 and TRBJ2-3; D is perhaps TRBD2 (6 bases). The V gene's germline CDR1 is SGHAT and CDR2 FQNNGV. The CDR3 contains 13 residues. The V end lost 3 bases, the J end lost 9 bases, and 13 bases lay between the germline ends. CDR3 DNA: TGTGCCAGCAGCTTTAACAACGGGGGAACGCAGTATTTT. Protein sequence: CASSFNNGGTQYF.

There are a few counts of this clone. The rearrangement joins TRBV6-5 to TRBJ1-3; TRBD1 is a possible D gene (5 bases). Trimming pared 7 bases from V and 8 bases from J, leaving 12 bases between. Germline V gene sequence: CDR1 MNHEY, CDR2 SVGAGI. The CDR3 spans 12 residues. CDR3 in DNA: TGTGCCAGCACCAACGGGGGGGACACCATATATTTT. Translating it yields CASTNGGDTIYF.

The gene calls are TRBV29-1 and TRBJ1-1; maybe TRBD1 (5 bases). CDR1 is SQVTM and CDR2 is ANQGSEA in the germline V gene. The CDR3 consists of 12 residues. V lost 6 bases to trimming and J lost 2 bases, with 10 bases between them. The CDR3 sequence: CSVAGFNTEAFF. The DNA for the CDR3 is TGCAGCGTCGCAGGGTTCAACACTGAAGCTTTCTTT. Filled out from reference TRBV29-1 and TRBJ1-1, the complete variable domain reads SAVISQKPSRDICQRGTSLTIQCQVDSQVTMMFWYRQQPGQSLTLIATANQGSEATYESGFVIDKFPISRPNLTFSTLTVSNMSPEDSSIYLCSVAGFNTEAFFGQGTRLTVV.

The chain has TRBV5-5 and TRBJ1-1; tentative D call: TRBD1 (5 bases). The CDR3 sequence is 14 residues long. The germline CDR1 and CDR2 sequences are SGHKS and YYEKEE (reference sequence). V was clipped by 4 bases and J by 1 base, with 11 bases between them. The CDR3 spells CASSLFDRNTEAFF. The CDR3 nucleotides are TGTGCCAGCAGCCTCTTCGACAGGAACACTGAAGCTTTCTTT.

This clone was recorded a few times. The chain joins TRBV7-9 to TRBJ1-6, with 8 bases matching TRBD1. The CDR3 spans 14 residues. Germline-derived CDR1 and CDR2 are SEHNR and FQNEAQ (reference sequence). The junction had 5 bases not matched to a gene; V was cut back by 2 bases and J by 11 bases. The CDR3 sequence: CASSLLQGGTPLHF. Here the CDR3 DNA reads TGTGCCAGCAGCTTATTACAGGGGGGAACACCCCTCCACTTT.

The rearrangement uses TRBV2 and TRBJ2-5, with no clear D. Trimming shortened V by 7 bases and J by 5 bases, and 8 bases separated the two germline ends. Germline V gene data show CDR1 as SNHLY and CDR2 as FYNNEI. The CDR3 covers 11 residues. In DNA form, the CDR3 reads TGTGCCAGCATCAAGGAGGAGACCCAGTACTTC. This gives the protein CASIKEETQYF.

The rearrangement joins TRBV4-1 to TRBJ2-2; TRBD2 matches at 9 bases. With 0 bases clipped from V and 3 bases from J, the junction kept 8 bases outside the gene matches. Germline CDR1 is MGHRA and CDR2 is YSYEKL. This CDR3 has 18 residues. CDR3 DNA sequence: TGCGCCAGCAGCCAAGATCTAGGGCGGGAGGGCTACACCGGGGAGCTGTTTTTT. This codes for CASSQDLGREGYTGELFF.

The rearrangement links TRBV5-4 to TRBJ1-1; TRBD1 matches 7 bases. Per the germline V gene, CDR1 is SGHNT and CDR2 is YYREEE (reference sequence). The CDR3 runs 15 residues. After removal of 0 bases from V and 4 bases from J, the junction contained 6 bases not matched to a gene. The CDR3 loop is CASSLGGTGVTEAFF. The CDR3 coding sequence is TGTGCCAGCAGCTTGGGTGGAACAGGGGTCACTGAAGCTTTCTTT.

This clone was seen a few times. V is TRBV6-5 and J is TRBJ2-1; TRBD2 matches at 7 bases. There are 14 residues in the CDR3. CDR1 is MNHEY, CDR2 SVGAGI, per germline. V lost 8 bases and J lost 4; bases outside the gene matches: 8. DNA for the CDR3: TGTGCCAGCGCTCAGCGGGAAAGTTACAATGAGCAGTTCTTC. The encoded protein is CASAQRESYNEQFF.

J is TRBJ2-3 and V is TRBV11-2; unclear D gene. The length of the CDR3 is 13 residues. V was pared by 0 bases and J by 3 bases, with 4 bases between. The germline gives CDR1 SGHAT, CDR2 FQNNGV. CDR3 coding DNA: TGTGCCAGCAGCTTAGACGAGACAGATACGCAGTATTTT. This sequence encodes CASSLDETDTQYF.

The chain uses TRBV5-6 and TRBJ2-3; the match to TRBD2 covers 9 bases. This CDR3 comprises 15 residues. Germline-derived CDR1 and CDR2 are SGHDT and YYEEEE. The junction had 4 bases not matched to a gene; V was cut back by 4 bases and J by 1 base. The CDR3 coding sequence is TGTGCCAGCAGCCTCGGCGGGGGGGGCACAGATACGCAGTATTTT. Protein product: CASSLGGGGTDTQYF.

This clone was picked up a small number of times. V gene TRBV4-3 combines with J gene TRBJ2-5, with TRBD2 matching over 9 bases. CDR1 and CDR2 from the germline V gene are LGHNA and YSLEER. With 6 bases clipped from V and 2 bases from J, the junction kept 7 bases outside the gene matches. The CDR3 covers 15 residues. In DNA form, the CDR3 reads TGCGCCAGCAGTTACAATCTAGCGGGACAAGAGACCCAGTACTTC. Residues: CASSYNLAGQETQYF.

This clone was seen a single time. The chain recombines TRBV5-1 with TRBJ1-1, with 10 bases matching TRBD1. This CDR3 has 15 residues. Trimming cost V 3 bases and J 3 bases; bases outside gene matches: 5. Germline CDR1 SGHRS, CDR2 YFSETQ. The CDR3 coding sequence is TGCGCCAGCAGCTATACCGGGACAGGGGACACTGAAGCTTTCTTT. It is translated as CASSYTGTGDTEAFF.

The chain employs TRBV19 and TRBJ2-3, with 16 nucleotides matching TRBD2. The CDR3 is made up of 17 amino acids. Germline V CDR1 and CDR2: LNHDA, SQIVND (reference sequence). The trim removed 5 bases at V and 6 bases at J, leaving 8 bases unmatched. The CDR3 sequence is CASSRPGLAGGLDTQYF. CDR3 sequence (DNA): TGTGCCAGTAGTCGCCCGGGACTAGCGGGGGGGCTCGATACGCAGTATTTT.

This clone was detected once. The CDR3 protein is CASSAGGWGNHGYTF. The CDR3 bases are TGTGCCAGCAGCGCTGGGGGGTGGGGGAATCATGGCTACACCTTC. The rearrangement joins TRBV9 to TRBJ1-2, with D perhaps TRBD1 (5 bases). CDR3 size: 15 residues. Germline V gives CDR1 SGDLS, CDR2 YYNGEE. Trimming pared 3 bases from V and 6 bases from J, leaving 18 bases between.

The rearrangement uses TRBV7-9 and TRBJ2-2; unclear D gene. The V end was cut by 2 bases, the J end by 4 bases, with 8 bases between. CDR3 size: 14 residues. The germline gives CDR1 SEHNR, CDR2 FQNEAQ (reference sequence). The CDR3 loop is CASSLTVSTGELFF. The CDR3 DNA reads as TGTGCCAGCAGCTTAACTGTAAGCACCGGGGAGCTGTTTTTT.

The chain combines TRBV7-2 with TRBJ2-5; D unresolved. Near its end, the DNA agrees better with TRBJ2-7, so the J call may be wrong. CDR3 length: 12 residues. CDR1 and CDR2 (germline): SGHTA, FQGNSA. The CDR3 nucleotides read TGTGCCAGCAGCTTCTGGAACTACGAGCAGTACTTC. Its protein is CASSFWNYEQYF.

This clone was recorded once. CDR3 in amino acids: CASSLQGGTATGELFF. CDR3 sequence (DNA): TGCGCCAGCAGCTTACAGGGGGGGACCGCGACCGGGGAGCTGTTTTTT. The V gene is TRBV5-1, the J gene TRBJ2-2, with TRBD1 as a possible D gene (8 bases). Germline-derived CDR1 and CDR2 are SGHRS and YFSETQ. The length of the CDR3 is 16 residues. Deletions cut 2 bases from V and 5 bases from J, with 16 bases between. The variable domain in full, completed from reference TRBV5-1 and TRBJ2-2, reads KAGVTQTPRYLIKTRGQQVTLSCSPISGHRSVSWYQQTPGQGLQFLFEYFSETQRNKGNFPGRFSGRQFSNSRSEMNVSTLELGDSALYLCASSLQGGTATGELFFGEGSRLTVL.

The V call is TRBV13, the J call TRBJ2-3; D is undetermined. V dropped 9 bases and J dropped 5 bases, with 15 bases sitting between them. In germline, CDR1 is PRHDT, CDR2 FYEKMQ (reference sequence). CDR3 length: 13 residues. This chain's CDR3 is CASATLSGDTQYF. CDR3 coding DNA: TGTGCCAGTGCTACCCTTTCGGGAGATACGCAGTATTTT.

In regard to this clone: Relative to the germline gene, one junction end is altered; a read error may explain this. V usage is TRBV18 and J usage is TRBJ2-7; 7 bases align to TRBD1. Germline values: CDR1 KGHSH, CDR2 LQKENI. The CDR3 runs to 15 residues. The CDR3 loop is CASSPFGQDSYGQYF. The CDR3 DNA is TGTGCCAGCTCACCTTTTGGACAGGACTCCTACGGGCAGTACTTC. Full variable domain (rest looked up from reference TRBV18 and TRBJ2-7): NAGVMQNPRHLVRRRGQEARLRCSPMKGHSHVYWYRQLPEEGLKFMVYLQKENIIDESGMPKERFSAEFPKEGPSILRIQQVVRGDSAAYFCASSPFGQDSYGQYFGPGTRLTVT.

The chain has TRBV9 and TRBJ2-2, with a possible D match to TRBD2 (5 bases). Germline V CDR1 and CDR2: SGDLS, YYNGEE. The length of the CDR3 is 15 residues. Deletions cut 3 bases from V and 1 base from J, with 10 bases between. In nucleotides, the CDR3 is TGTGCCAGCAGCGGCCTAGCCCAGAACACCGGGGAGCTGTTTTTT. It specifies CASSGLAQNTGELFF.

The J gene is TRBJ2-1, the V gene TRBV12-5; the match to TRBD2 covers 11 bases. This CDR3 region has 15 residues. Germline V gives CDR1 LGHNT, CDR2 FRNRAP. V was clipped by 5 bases and J by 4 bases; unmatched bases: 4. The CDR3 sequence: CASGPGLADYNEQFF. As DNA, the CDR3 is TGTGCTAGTGGTCCGGGACTAGCGGATTACAATGAGCAGTTCTTC.

This clone appeared a single time. The rearrangement joins TRBV7-6 to TRBJ2-3; 9 positions match TRBD2. Germline V gives CDR1 SGHVS, CDR2 FNYEAQ. V lost 5 bases and J lost 3; bases outside the gene matches: 9. This CDR3 comprises 16 residues. CDR3 sequence: CASSRGVAGVTDTQYF. The CDR3, as DNA: TGTGCCAGCAGCCGGGGGGTAGCGGGAGTTACAGATACGCAGTATTTT.

This clone appeared a few times. The chain is built from TRBV27 and TRBJ2-7, with 8 bases aligning to TRBD2. Germline values: CDR1 MNHEY, CDR2 SMNVEV (reference sequence). Unmatched junction bases numbered 7, after V lost 5 bases and J lost 1 base. This CDR3 has 15 amino acids. The CDR3 region is CASSVGTSISYEQYF. CDR3 nucleotides: TGTGCCAGCAGTGTAGGGACTAGTATTTCCTACGAGCAGTACTTC.

V and J are TRBV4-3 and TRBJ2-7; possible D gene TRBD2, 6 bases. V was pared by 0 bases and J by 3 bases, with 15 bases between. The CDR3 has 16 amino acids. CDR1 and CDR2 from the germline V gene are LGHNA and YSLEER. The DNA for the CDR3 is TGCGCCAGCAGCCAAGATGAAAGGGCGGGGTACTACGAGCAGTACTTC. This codes for CASSQDERAGYYEQYF.

The chain links TRBV4-1 to TRBJ2-3; D remains ambiguous. V was shortened by 3 bases and J by 4 bases, with 14 bases between the two germline ends. Germline V gene lookup returns CDR1 MGHRA and CDR2 YSYEKL. This CDR3 is 15 amino acids long. The CDR3 DNA is TGCGCCAGCAGCCAGTCGGGTTTAAAGGCAGATACGCAGTATTTT. Its protein is CASSQSGLKADTQYF.